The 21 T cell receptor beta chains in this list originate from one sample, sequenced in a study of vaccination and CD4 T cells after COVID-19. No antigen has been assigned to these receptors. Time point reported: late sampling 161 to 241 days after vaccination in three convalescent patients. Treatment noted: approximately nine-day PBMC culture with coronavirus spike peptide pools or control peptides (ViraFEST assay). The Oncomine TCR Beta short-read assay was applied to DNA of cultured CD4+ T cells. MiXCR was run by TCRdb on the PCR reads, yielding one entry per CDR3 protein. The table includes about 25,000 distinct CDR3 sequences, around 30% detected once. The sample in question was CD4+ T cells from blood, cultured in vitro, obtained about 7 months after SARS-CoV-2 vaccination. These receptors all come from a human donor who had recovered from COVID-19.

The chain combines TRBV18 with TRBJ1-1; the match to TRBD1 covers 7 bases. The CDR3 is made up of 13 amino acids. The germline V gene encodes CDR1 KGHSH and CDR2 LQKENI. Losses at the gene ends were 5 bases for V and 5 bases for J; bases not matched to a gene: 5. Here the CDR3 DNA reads TGTGCCAGCTCAAGCTCAGGGGGGACTGAAGCTTTCTTT. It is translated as CASSSSGGTEAFF.

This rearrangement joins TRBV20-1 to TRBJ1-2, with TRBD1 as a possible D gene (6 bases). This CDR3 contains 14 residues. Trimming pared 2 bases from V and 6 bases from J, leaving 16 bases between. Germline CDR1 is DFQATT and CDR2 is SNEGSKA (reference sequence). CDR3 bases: TGCAGTGCTAGAAAAAGGGGGGGGTCCGATGGCTACACCTTC. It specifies CSARKRGGSDGYTF.

CDR3 coding DNA: TGCAGTGCTAGAGGGCTTTCTAGCGGGAGAACCTACAATGAGCAGTTCTTC. The encoded protein is CSARGLSSGRTYNEQFF. The chain couples TRBV20-1 to TRBJ2-1; 10 positions agree with TRBD2. Germline V CDR1 and CDR2: DFQATT, SNEGSKA (reference sequence). The CDR3 extends over 17 amino acids. The V segment lost 1 base and the J segment 2 bases; nucleotides outside the gene matches: 8.

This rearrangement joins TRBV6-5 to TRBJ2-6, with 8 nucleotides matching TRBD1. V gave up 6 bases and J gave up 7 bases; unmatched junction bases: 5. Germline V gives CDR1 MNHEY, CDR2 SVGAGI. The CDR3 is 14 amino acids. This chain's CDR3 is CASSLGTGANVLTF. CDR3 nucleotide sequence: TGTGCCAGCAGCCTCGGGACAGGAGCCAACGTCCTGACTTTC.

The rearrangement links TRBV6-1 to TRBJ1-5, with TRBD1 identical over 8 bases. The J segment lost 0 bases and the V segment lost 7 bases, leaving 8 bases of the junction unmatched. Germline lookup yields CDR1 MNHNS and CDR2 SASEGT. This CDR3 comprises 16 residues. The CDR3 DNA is TGTGCCAGCAAATCAAGCGGACAGGGTAGCAATCAGCCCCAGCATTTT. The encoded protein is CASKSSGQGSNQPQHF.

CDR3 sequence reads: CASSPWGDQPQHF. CDR3 nucleotides: TGTGCCAGCAGTCCTTGGGGAGATCAGCCCCAGCATTTT. The chain employs TRBV28 and TRBJ1-5, with no clear D. Germline CDR1 MDHEN, CDR2 SYDVKM. The CDR3 is 13 amino acids. Trimming took off 5 bases at V and 5 bases at J, with 10 bases between the two ends.

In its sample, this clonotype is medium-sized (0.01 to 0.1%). The CDR3 loop is CASSPTSGISLVRQETQYF. The CDR3 region has the DNA TGTGCCAGCAGCCCGACCAGCGGGATTAGTTTAGTTCGCCAAGAGACCCAGTACTTC. The chain employs TRBV7-2 and TRBJ2-5; 7 bases match TRBD2. CDR3 length: 19 amino acids. Germline loops: CDR1 SGHTA, CDR2 FQGNSA. Losses at the gene ends were 5 bases for V and 1 base for J; bases not matched to a gene: 19.

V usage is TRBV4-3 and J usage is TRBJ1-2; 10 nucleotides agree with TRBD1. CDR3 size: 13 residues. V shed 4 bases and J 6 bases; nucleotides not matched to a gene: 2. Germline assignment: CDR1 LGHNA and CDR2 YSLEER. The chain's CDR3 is CASSPTGGHGYTF. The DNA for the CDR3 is TGCGCCAGCAGCCCGACAGGGGGCCATGGCTACACCTTC.

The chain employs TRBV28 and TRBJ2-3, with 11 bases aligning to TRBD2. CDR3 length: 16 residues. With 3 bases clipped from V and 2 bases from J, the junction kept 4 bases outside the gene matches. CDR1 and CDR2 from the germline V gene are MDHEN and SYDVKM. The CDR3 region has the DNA TGTGCCAGCAGTTTCGGGACTAGCGGATACACAGATACGCAGTATTTT. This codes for CASSFGTSGYTDTQYF.

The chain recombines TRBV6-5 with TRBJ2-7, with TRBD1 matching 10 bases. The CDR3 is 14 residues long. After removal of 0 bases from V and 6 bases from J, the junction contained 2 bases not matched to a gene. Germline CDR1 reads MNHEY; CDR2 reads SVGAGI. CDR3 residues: CASSYSGTGAEQYF. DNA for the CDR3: TGTGCCAGCAGTTACTCTGGGACAGGGGCCGAGCAGTACTTC.

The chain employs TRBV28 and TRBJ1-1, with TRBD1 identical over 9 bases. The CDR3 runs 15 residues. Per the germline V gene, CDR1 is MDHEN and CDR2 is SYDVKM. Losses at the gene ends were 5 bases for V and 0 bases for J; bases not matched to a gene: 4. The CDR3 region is CASSADRGLNTEAFF. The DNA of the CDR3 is TGTGCCAGCAGTGCGGACAGGGGCCTGAACACTGAAGCTTTCTTT.

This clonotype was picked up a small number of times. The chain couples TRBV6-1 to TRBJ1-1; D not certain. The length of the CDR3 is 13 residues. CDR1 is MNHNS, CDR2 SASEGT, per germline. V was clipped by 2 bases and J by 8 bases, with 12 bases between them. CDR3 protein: CASSEYGPNEAFF. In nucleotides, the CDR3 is TGTGCCAGCAGTGAATACGGGCCAAACGAAGCTTTCTTT.

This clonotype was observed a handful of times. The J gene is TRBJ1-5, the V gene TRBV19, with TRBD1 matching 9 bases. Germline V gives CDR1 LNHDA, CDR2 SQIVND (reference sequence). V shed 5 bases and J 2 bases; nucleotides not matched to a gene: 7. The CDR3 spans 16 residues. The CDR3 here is CASSDRGNDGNQPQHF. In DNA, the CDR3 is TGTGCCAGTAGTGACAGGGGGAACGACGGCAATCAGCCCCAGCATTTT.

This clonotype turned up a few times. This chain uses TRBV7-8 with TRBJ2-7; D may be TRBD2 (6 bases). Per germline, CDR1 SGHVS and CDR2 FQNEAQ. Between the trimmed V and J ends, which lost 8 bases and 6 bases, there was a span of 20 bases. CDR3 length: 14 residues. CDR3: CASSGEAFSLEQYF. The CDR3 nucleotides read TGTGCCAGCTCGGGGGAGGCTTTTTCCCTCGAGCAGTACTTC.

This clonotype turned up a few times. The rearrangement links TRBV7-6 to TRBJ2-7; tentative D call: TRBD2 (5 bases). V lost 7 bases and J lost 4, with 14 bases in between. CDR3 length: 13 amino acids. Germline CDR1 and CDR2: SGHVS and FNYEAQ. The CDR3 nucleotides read TGTGCCAGCACGGCGGGTGCCCGATACGAGCAGTACTTC. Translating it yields CASTAGARYEQYF.

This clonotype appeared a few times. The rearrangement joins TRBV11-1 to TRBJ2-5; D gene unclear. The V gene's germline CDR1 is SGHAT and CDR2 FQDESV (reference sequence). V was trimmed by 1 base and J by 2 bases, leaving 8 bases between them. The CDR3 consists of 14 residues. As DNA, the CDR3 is TGTGCCAGCAGCTTAGGTGGGAAACAAGAGACCCAGTACTTC. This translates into CASSLGGKQETQYF.

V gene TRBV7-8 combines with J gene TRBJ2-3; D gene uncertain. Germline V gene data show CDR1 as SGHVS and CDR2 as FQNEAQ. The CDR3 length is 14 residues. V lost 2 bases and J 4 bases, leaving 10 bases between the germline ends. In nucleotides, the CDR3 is TGTGCCAGCAGCTTAAACCCTAGGTCAGATACGCAGTATTTT. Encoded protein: CASSLNPRSDTQYF.

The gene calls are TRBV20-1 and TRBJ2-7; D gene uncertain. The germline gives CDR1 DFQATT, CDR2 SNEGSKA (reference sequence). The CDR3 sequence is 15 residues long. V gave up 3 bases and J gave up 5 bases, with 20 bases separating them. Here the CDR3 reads CSARTIGLLAHEQYF. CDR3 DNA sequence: TGCAGTGCTAGGACCATCGGGCTCTTGGCCCACGAGCAGTACTTC.

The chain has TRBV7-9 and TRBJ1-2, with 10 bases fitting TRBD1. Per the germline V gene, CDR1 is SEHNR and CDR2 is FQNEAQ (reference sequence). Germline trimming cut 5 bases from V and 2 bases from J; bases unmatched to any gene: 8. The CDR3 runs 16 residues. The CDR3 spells CASSPRGTGANYGYTF. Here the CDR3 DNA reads TGTGCCAGCAGCCCACGGGGGACAGGGGCCAACTATGGCTACACCTTC. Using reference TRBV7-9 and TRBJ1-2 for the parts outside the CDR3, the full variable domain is DTGVSQNPRHKITKRGQNVTFRCDPISEHNRLYWYRQTLGQGPEFLTYFQNEAQLEKSRLLSDRFSAERPKGSFSTLEIQRTEQGDSAMYLCASSPRGTGANYGYTFGSGTRLTVV.

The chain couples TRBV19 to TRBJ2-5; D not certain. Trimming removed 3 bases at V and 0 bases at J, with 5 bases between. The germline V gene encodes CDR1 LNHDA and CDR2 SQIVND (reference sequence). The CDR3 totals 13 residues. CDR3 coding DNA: TGTGCCAGTAGTATGAACAACCAAGAGACCCAGTACTTC. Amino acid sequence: CASSMNNQETQYF.

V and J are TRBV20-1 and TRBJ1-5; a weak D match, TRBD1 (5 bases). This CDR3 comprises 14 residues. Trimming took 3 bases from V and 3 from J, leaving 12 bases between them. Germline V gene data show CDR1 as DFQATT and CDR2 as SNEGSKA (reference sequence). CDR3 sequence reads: CSASAVGPNQPQHF. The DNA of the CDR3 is TGCAGTGCTAGTGCTGTGGGGCCCAATCAGCCCCAGCATTTT.